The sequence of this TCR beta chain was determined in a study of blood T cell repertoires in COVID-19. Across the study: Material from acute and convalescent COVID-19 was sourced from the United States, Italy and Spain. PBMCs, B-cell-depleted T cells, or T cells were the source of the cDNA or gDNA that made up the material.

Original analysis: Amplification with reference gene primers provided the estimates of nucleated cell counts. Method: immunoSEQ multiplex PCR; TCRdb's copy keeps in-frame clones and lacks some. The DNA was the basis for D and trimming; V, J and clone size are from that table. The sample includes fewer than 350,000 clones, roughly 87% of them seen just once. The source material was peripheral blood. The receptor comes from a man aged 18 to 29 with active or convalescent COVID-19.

This chain's CDR3 is CASSPHDTRTAEAFF. In nucleotides, the CDR3 is TGCGCCAGCAGCCCTCATGACACTCGGACAGCTGAAGCTTTCTTT. The chain joins TRBV5-1 to TRBJ1-1, with D tentatively TRBD1 (6 bases). The CDR3 is 15 residues long. The germline V and J ends were trimmed by 4 bases and 6 bases, with 19 bases remaining between them. Germline lookup yields CDR1 SGHRS and CDR2 YFSETQ.